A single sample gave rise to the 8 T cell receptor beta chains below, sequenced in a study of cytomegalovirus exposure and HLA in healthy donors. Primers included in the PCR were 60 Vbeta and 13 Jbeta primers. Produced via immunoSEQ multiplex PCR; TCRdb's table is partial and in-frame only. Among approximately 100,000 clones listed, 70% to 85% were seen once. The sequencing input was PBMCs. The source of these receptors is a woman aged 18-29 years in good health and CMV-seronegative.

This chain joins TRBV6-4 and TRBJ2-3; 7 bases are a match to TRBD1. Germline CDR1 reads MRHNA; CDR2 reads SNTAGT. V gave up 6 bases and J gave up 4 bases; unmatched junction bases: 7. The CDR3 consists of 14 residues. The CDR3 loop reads CASSRDSFADTQYF. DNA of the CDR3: TGTGCCAGCAGCCGGGACAGCTTTGCAGATACGCAGTATTTT.

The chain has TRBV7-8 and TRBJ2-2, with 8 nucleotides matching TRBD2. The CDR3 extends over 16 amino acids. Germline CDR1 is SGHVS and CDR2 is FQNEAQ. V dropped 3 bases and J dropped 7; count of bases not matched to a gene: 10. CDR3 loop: CASSFFGRGGGGELFF. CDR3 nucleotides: TGTGCCAGCAGCTTTTTTGGACGGGGGGGCGGCGGGGAGCTGTTTTTT.

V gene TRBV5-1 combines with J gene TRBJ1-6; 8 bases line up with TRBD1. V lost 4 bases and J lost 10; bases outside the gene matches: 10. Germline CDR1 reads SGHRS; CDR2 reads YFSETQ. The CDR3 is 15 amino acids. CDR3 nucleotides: TGCGCCAGCAGCCCAGAGACAGGGGCGCACTCACCCCTCCACTTT. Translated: CASSPETGAHSPLHF.

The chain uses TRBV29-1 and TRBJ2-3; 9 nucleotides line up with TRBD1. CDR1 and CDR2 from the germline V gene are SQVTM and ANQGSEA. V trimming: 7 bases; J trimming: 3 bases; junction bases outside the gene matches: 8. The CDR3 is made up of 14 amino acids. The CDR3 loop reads CSGRETGGTDTQYF. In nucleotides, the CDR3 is TGCAGCGGGCGGGAGACAGGGGGTACAGATACGCAGTATTTT.

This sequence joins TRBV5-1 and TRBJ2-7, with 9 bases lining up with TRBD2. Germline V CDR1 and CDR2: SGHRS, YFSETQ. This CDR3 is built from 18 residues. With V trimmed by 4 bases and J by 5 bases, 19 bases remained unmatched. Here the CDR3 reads CASSAGHGGGLAGNEQYF. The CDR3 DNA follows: TGCGCCAGCAGCGCAGGACATGGGGGGGGACTAGCTGGAAACGAGCAGTACTTC.

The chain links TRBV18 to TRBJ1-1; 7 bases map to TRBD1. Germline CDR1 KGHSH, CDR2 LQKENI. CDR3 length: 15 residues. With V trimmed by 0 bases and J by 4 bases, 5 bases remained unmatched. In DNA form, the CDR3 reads TGTGCCAGCTCACCACCAGACCGACAGGGCACTGAAGCTTTCTTT. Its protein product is CASSPPDRQGTEAFF.

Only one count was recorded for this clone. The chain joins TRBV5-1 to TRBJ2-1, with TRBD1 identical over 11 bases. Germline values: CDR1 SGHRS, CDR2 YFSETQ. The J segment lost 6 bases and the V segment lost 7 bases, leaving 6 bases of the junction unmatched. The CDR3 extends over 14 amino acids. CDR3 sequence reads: CASRTGTGGNEQFF. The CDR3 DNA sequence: TGCGCCAGCCGGACCGGGACAGGGGGCAATGAGCAGTTCTTC.

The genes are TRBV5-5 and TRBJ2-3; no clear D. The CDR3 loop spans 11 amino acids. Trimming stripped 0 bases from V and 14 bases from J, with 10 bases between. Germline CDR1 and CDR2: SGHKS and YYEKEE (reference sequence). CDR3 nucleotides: TGTGCCAGCAGCTTGGCTCGCATACTGTATTTT. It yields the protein CASSLARILYF.